This entry concerns a single T cell receptor (beta chain). The record originates from a study of immune evolution from preneoplasia to lung adenocarcinoma. Study overall: HLA loss of heterozygosity: over 5.5% AIS, less than 18% MIA, approximately 35% ADC, none AAH.

Assay used: immunoSEQ multiplex PCR; TCRdb lists only in-frame clones, some missing. The sample holds roughly 6,000 clones, 76% seen once. V lost 4 bases, J lost 1 base, and 14 bases lay in between. CDR1 is GTSNPN and CDR2 is SVGIG in the germline V gene (reference sequence). This CDR3 contains 14 residues. Premalignant or tumor cells were enriched by macro-dissection after pathologic assessment. The V gene is TRBV30, the J gene TRBJ2-7; no firm D call. Material: FFPE minimally invasive lung adenocarcinoma tissue. This sequence originates from a person aged 55-80 years with lung adenocarcinoma. The CDR3 sequence: CAWTLLDRSYEQYF. In nucleotides, the CDR3 is TGTGCCTGGACCCTCCTTGACCGATCCTACGAGCAGTACTTC.